The clone carrying this T cell receptor (beta chain) was found many times. Its antigen is currently unknown. The hyperthyroidism patients, aged 18 to 65, had been newly diagnosed, with under 2 months' duration. Other autoimmune diseases, uncontrolled infections, pregnancy and lactation each led to patient exclusion. Symptoms, serum thyroxine and TRAb, thyroid ultrasound, and orbital computed tomography formed the diagnostic basis. The germline gives CDR1 LGHNA, CDR2 YNFKEQ. V shed 4 bases and J 2 bases; nucleotides not matched to a gene: 9. The CDR3 runs 16 residues. The data belong to a study of Graves' ophthalmopathy and Graves' hyperthyroidism. Amplified TCR beta CDR3 regions were obtained using RNA transcripts as template. An initial RT-PCR round employing HTBI primers preceded a second-round multiplex PCR. Using its own MiXCR run on the multiplex PCR reads, TCRdb lists one record per CDR3 protein. Here the sample spans approximately 1.2 million distinct CDR3 sequences, approximately 35% being singletons.

Study-wide points: Most thyroid clonotypes with frequency above 0.001 were detected in blood too.

The sequenced sample consisted of peripheral blood or thyroid tissue (not recorded which). The chain is built from TRBV4-2 and TRBJ1-2; 8 bases agree with TRBD1. This TCR was recovered from an adult man with Graves' hyperthyroidism. The CDR3 sequence: CASSLDGTGANYGYTF. CDR3 sequence (DNA): TGTGCCAGCAGCCTAGACGGGACAGGAGCAAACTATGGCTACACCTTC.